This T cell receptor beta chain is drawn from a study of T cells in Graves' hyperthyroidism and ophthalmopathy. Points from the study as a whole: The authors' 13 V-J model separated ophthalmopathy from stable hyperthyroidism. The model foresaw ophthalmopathy a median around seven months prior to onset. Most expanded thyroid clonotypes above 0.001 also appeared in blood.

Amplification yielded TCR beta CDR3 regions, with RNA transcripts as the source. Using the HTBI primer set, a first-round RT-PCR was run on the TCR CDR3. TCRdb processed the multiplex PCR reads anew with MiXCR; each CDR3 protein has one entry. The sample has more than 350,000 distinct CDR3 sequences; roughly a sixth are singletons. This clonotype occurred many times. What it recognizes is unknown. Patients aged 18 to 65 with hyperthyroidism were newly diagnosed, with duration under 2 months. This CDR3 region has 15 residues. Germline assignment: CDR1 SGHRS and CDR2 YFSETQ. J gave up 3 bases and V 4 bases, and 9 bases lay outside the gene matches.

V usage is TRBV5-1 and J usage is TRBJ2-7; 8 nucleotides match TRBD2. The origin of this receptor is a woman aged 25 to 45 with Graves' hyperthyroidism that later progressed to Graves' ophthalmopathy. Material for sequencing was blood. The CDR3 DNA follows: TGCGCCAGCAGCGGGGGGCCTAGCGGGCTCTACGAGCAGTACTTC. Residues: CASSGGPSGLYEQYF.